This T cell receptor beta chain was recorded in a study of identifying expanded T cells in peripheral blood. General study points: Differentially abundant clones: around 1.2 between replicates, approximately 15 at two to three weeks, 19 to 20 at four. Two-week clone count variance significantly increased as total template count grew.

As regards this clone: Antigen specificity is unknown.

The CDR3 loop spans 14 amino acids. CDR1 is SQVTM, CDR2 ANQGSEA, per germline. The V end was cut by 5 bases, the J end by 0 bases, with 10 bases between. Collection occurred without any documented infections or immune events in donors. Produced via immunoSEQ multiplex PCR; TCRdb's table is partial and in-frame only. The repertoire consists of about 85,000 clones, with approximately 90% occurring once and the leading ten covering roughly 20%. The J gene is TRBJ1-4, the V gene TRBV29-1; the D is unclear. Sequenced sample: blood. The sequence was collected from a person between 18 and 75 years old in good health. This chain's CDR3 is CSVCGHATNEKLFF. The CDR3 DNA reads TGCAGCGTTTGTGGCCATGCAACTAATGAAAAACTGTTTTTT.